Sequencing of this TCR beta chain was carried out in a study of blood T cells in healthy people across ages. Study details: Per every two T cells, about one barcoded beta molecule was captured by template switching.

Primers used in a second PCR of about 7 to 12 cycles were a sample-barcoded 5' primer and a J-beta primer mix. TCRdb passed the 5' RACE reads through MiXCR, listing each CDR3 protein once. The sample records 1.5 million to 2 million distinct CDR3 sequences, 28% being singletons. Deletions cut 4 bases from V and 2 bases from J, with 9 bases between. CDR1 is SGHRS, CDR2 YFSETQ, per germline. The CDR3 has 13 amino acids. This clonotype occurred many times. In each sample, at least 7 million PBMCs were isolated. A minimum of 5 micrograms of total RNA was extracted per sample. The chain combines TRBV5-1 with TRBJ2-5, with D perhaps matching TRBD1 (5 bases). Source material: blood. This clonotype was obtained from a woman younger than 45 in good health. This CDR3 reads CASSLQVQETQYF. CDR3 bases: TGCGCCAGCAGCCTACAGGTGCAAGAGACCCAGTACTTC.